The 2 T cell receptor beta chains given below trace back to one sample, sequenced in a study of identical twins. TCRdb redid the calling of the 5' RACE reads with MiXCR, one entry per CDR3 protein. The sample lists fewer than 650,000 distinct CDR3 sequences, about 7% occurring once. These data also formed part of another study, on yellow fever vaccine responses in identical twins.

Sequenced material: PBMCs. The receptors come from a woman between 18 and 30 years old in good health.

This clonotype was seen at least ten times. The chain joins TRBV7-8 to TRBJ2-2; D might be TRBD2 (6 bases). CDR3 length equals 14 residues. V lost 5 bases, J lost 6 bases, and 13 bases lay in between. CDR1 is SGHVS, CDR2 FQNEAQ, per germline. DNA of the CDR3: TGTGCCAGCAGCGAGACTAGTTTGGCCGGGGAGCTGTTTTTT. This codes for CASSETSLAGELFF.

This clonotype was seen many times. This chain links TRBV25-1 with TRBJ1-1; D remains unclear. V lost 7 bases, J lost 4 bases, and 13 bases lay in between. CDR3 length equals 13 residues. From germline, CDR1 is MGHDK and CDR2 SYGVNS. In DNA form, the CDR3 reads TGTGCCAGCATTGGACGCCGCGGCACTGAAGCTTTCTTT. This encodes CASIGRRGTEAFF.